Here is one T cell receptor (beta chain) with its context. Its antigen is not yet known. No much larger clonotype is one base removed from it; base qualities were not supplied. For this chain, trimming is 5 bases at the V end and 2 bases at the J end, and the number of junction bases without a gene match is 11. From its cysteine to its phenylalanine, the CDR3 spans 16 amino acids. Just the 48-base CDR3 DNA is kept, in frame starting at base 1. What this sample's time point label stands for: newly diagnosed GD, antithyroid drugs for less than 3 months. For both TCR sequencing and RNA sequencing, RNA was extracted from PBMCs using TRIzol. Graves' disease was diagnosed according to American Thyroid Association guidelines. Recruitment of patients was carried out at an endocrinology department in Xi'an, China. Each patient gave about 8.1 milliliters of peripheral blood, collected in an EDTA anticoagulant tube. Ficoll Paque Plus density gradient separation was used to isolate PBMCs, and no further T cell sorting was done. An Agilent 2100 Bioanalyzer and agarose gel were used to check RNA quality, while a NanoDrop 2000 measured RNA concentration.

Libraries were made using multiplex PCR. TCRdb names Illumina HiSeq 4000 as the instrument used. TCR beta libraries were built with iRepertoire HTBI primers and Arm-PCR amplification of CDR3 regions. Gel purification was performed on PCR products prior to sequencing. The authors processed their data as follows. Across samples, 55 to 80 TRBV and roughly 13 TRBJ segments were identified and used for gene usage analysis of CDR3 amino acid clonotypes. Filtered high-quality paired reads were merged into contigs using COPE and FqMerger. BLAST was used to align contigs to IMGT TRBV, TRBD and TRBJ reference genes, and CDR3 was defined according to IMGT. Any clonotype with a frequency above 0.1% was counted as a highly expanded clone. Repertoire diversity was measured by Shannon entropy, and V-J evenness by the Gini coefficient. Clonotypes shared by more than one individual were considered public. TCRdb itself trimmed the public reads at Q25 with fastp, ran MiXCR and retained productive beta chains. Each CDR3 protein gets just one entry, which takes the most common genes and DNA from the rows behind it. TCRdb, rather than the study authors, made the V and J calls. In this sample the table shows about 620,000 distinct CDR3 sequences, under 20% of which occur a single time. The ten biggest clones cover approximately 20% of the sample.

This entry comes from a study of regulatory T cells in long-lasting Graves disease (dated by TCRdb to about 2021). About the investigation overall: In the newly diagnosed Graves' disease group, patients had been taking antithyroid drugs for less than 3 months. Persistent Graves' disease patients were compared with newly diagnosed Graves' disease patients by peripheral blood TCR sequencing and RNA sequencing. The study was conducted in China and was registered as a clinical trial. A total of some 35 samples underwent TCR sequencing, from about 13 patients with persistent Graves' disease and 20 or so patients with newly diagnosed Graves' disease.

Summary of the overall study and its limitations: Lower TCR Shannon entropy and fewer highly expanded clones were observed in persistent Graves' disease patients than in newly diagnosed patients, which suggested clonal expansion. As a limitation, the authors acknowledged that the small sample size may reduce accuracy. Peripheral blood alone was examined, since thyroid tissue, which constituted the primary lesion, could not be accessed. Sequencing and analysis were restricted to the TCR beta chain. TRBV28, TRBJ1-2 and TRBJ2-5 were preferentially used in persistent disease, while TRBV20-1 and TRBJ2-1 were favored in newly diagnosed disease. A larger number of public clonotypes was shared among persistent patients (over 2,500) than among newly diagnosed patients (approximately 1,000).

The sample also formed part of further work on T cells in Graves' hyperthyroidism and ophthalmopathy. Taken from the second paper: Stable Graves' hyperthyroidism was defined as no progression to ophthalmopathy during 18 months of follow-up. The hyperthyroidism patients were between 18 and 65 years old and newly diagnosed, with a disease duration of less than 2 months. Exclusion was applied to patients with uncontrolled infections, other autoimmune diseases, pregnancy or lactation. Diagnoses were based on clinical symptoms, serum thyroxine and TRAb, thyroid ultrasound and orbital computed tomography. The TCR CDR3 was subjected to a first round of RT-PCR using the HTBI primer set and the Qiagen OneStep RT-PCR kit. Most expanded thyroid clonotypes (frequency above 0.001) were also found in blood, which suggests that blood repertoires may mirror thyroid immune responses. A model built on a 13 V-J signature distinguished ophthalmopathy from stable hyperthyroidism, reaching roughly 88% sensitivity and under 84% specificity in cross-validation and 80%/75% in testing. In validation, progression to ophthalmopathy was predicted by the model with almost 71% sensitivity and just over 72% specificity, a median of roughly six months before onset. To identify distinguishing TCR V-J signatures, a discovery cohort of roughly 100 patients was used, comprising 40 to 45 with Graves' ophthalmopathy and 57 with stable Graves' hyperthyroidism. An independent validation cohort of around 19 hyperthyroidism patients and 17 patients who later progressed to ophthalmopathy tested prospective prediction of ophthalmopathy. The approximately 97 discovery patients were randomly divided into training and test sets at a 7:3 ratio. In roughly six Graves' hyperthyroidism patients, the study also compared T-cell repertoires from thyroid tissue with T-cell repertoires from blood. Following sampling, methimazole starting at 30 mg daily was given to hyperthyroidism patients, and high-dose intravenous methylprednisolone was given to ophthalmopathy patients. Libraries were constructed in a second round of multiplex PCR, after which size selection and purification were carried out. The libraries were sequenced on an Illumina HiSeq2000 using paired-end 100 bp reads. Raw data were processed with SOAPnuke, discarding reads with adapters, uncalled bases, mean Phred below 15, or no exact constant-primer or identifier match. High-quality paired reads were merged using COPE v1.2.5, and each unique nucleotide sequence was defined as a clonotype. Clonotypes were aligned to IMGT TRBV, TRBD and TRBJ reference segments using MiTCR v1.1. The analysis was restricted to V-J combinations with a frequency above 0.0001, which together covered about 99% of the repertoires. The TCS score was defined as F50 (clonal expansion) divided by E x V (chaos), with BLOSUM62-based TCRdist calculated between CDR3 peptides within each V-J. Welch's t-statistics and random forest reduced some 510 V-J features to around 14, which were used in a naive Bayes classifier (R e1071). Sample size was not statistically predetermined, and blinding of investigators to group allocation was not performed. According to the paper, TCR Vbeta CDR3 sequencing was carried out on 135 peripheral blood samples, which came from approximately 43 ophthalmopathy, approximately 72 hyperthyroidism and about 17 progressor patients.

This clonotype was obtained from a young woman with Graves disease. Donor details come from another sample of the same person, matched by shared clones. Recombination joined TRBV12-3 or TRBV12-4 with TRBJ2-7; TRBD1 lines up with 8 middle nucleotides. The sequencing here drew on peripheral blood mononuclear cells (PBMCs), taken at new diagnosis, from a patient treated with antithyroid drugs. The DNA sequence is given as TGTGCCAGCAGTCGATCCCTTGGGACAGGTACCTACGAGCAGTACTTC. The translation is CASSRSLGTGTYEQYF.